Presented here are 5 T cell receptor beta chains from one specimen sequenced in a study of breast tumors, draining lymph nodes, adjacent tissues. Breast cancer patients provided tissue from their axillary draining lymph nodes. TCRdb itself ran the multiplex PCR reads through MiXCR, one entry per CDR3 protein. Of some 120,000 distinct CDR3 sequences in the sample, just under 20% were seen once. Material for sequencing was axillary lymph node tissue. These TCRs come from a female donor with breast cancer. Some clones in this sample may be carry-over from other donors' samples.

The chain links TRBV10-3 to TRBJ2-1; a possible D gene is TRBD2 (5 bases). This CDR3 has 17 amino acids. V lost 0 bases and J 7 bases, leaving 19 bases between the germline ends. Per germline, CDR1 ENHRY and CDR2 SYGVKD. The CDR3 loop reads CAISESRAAGARNEQFF. The DNA of the CDR3 is TGTGCCATCAGTGAGTCGCGGGCAGCAGGAGCACGGAATGAGCAGTTCTTC.

The sample holds many counts of this clonotype. CDR3 sequence: CSARGPSVTDTQYF. CDR3 in DNA: TGCAGTGCTAGAGGACCTTCGGTCACAGATACGCAGTATTTT. This chain uses TRBV20-1 with TRBJ2-3; no reliable D call. Germline V gives CDR1 DFQATT, CDR2 SNEGSKA (reference sequence). The CDR3 contains 14 residues. Between the trimmed V and J ends, which lost 1 base and 2 bases, there was a span of 10 bases.

This clonotype came up a few times. The chain joins TRBV28 to TRBJ2-3; TRBD2 agrees at 12 bases. Per germline, CDR1 MDHEN and CDR2 SYDVKM. The V segment lost 2 bases and the J segment 2 bases; nucleotides outside the gene matches: 5. The CDR3 loop spans 17 amino acids. CDR3 sequence: CASSLGGLAGTTDTQYF. The CDR3 DNA is TGTGCCAGCAGTTTAGGAGGACTAGCGGGGACCACAGATACGCAGTATTTT.

This clonotype appeared many times. The V and J genes are TRBV2 and TRBJ2-1, with D unclear. Trimming shortened V by 7 bases and J by 0 bases, and 13 bases separated the two germline ends. The germline V gene has CDR1 SNHLY and CDR2 FYNNEI. This CDR3 spans 15 amino acids. The CDR3 region is CASNTRQTSYNEQFF. In nucleotides, the CDR3 is TGTGCCAGCAATACTCGGCAGACCTCCTACAATGAGCAGTTCTTC. The whole variable domain, filled in from reference TRBV2 and TRBJ2-1, reads EPEVTQTPSHQVTQMGQEVILRCVPISNHLYFYWYRQILGQKVEFLVSFYNNEISEKSEIFDDQFSVERPDGSNFTLKIRSTKLEDSAMYFCASNTRQTSYNEQFFGPGTRLTVL.

Concerning this clonotype itself: A junction boundary mismatches the germline segment, possibly from a read error. The rearrangement joins TRBV7-3 to TRBJ2-2; tentative D call: TRBD2 (6 bases). CDR1 is SGHTA, CDR2 FQGTGA, per germline. The CDR3 spans 15 residues. CDR3 nucleotides: TGTGCCAGCAGCTTTCAGCGGGCGGGCACCGGGGAGCTGCTTTTT. It codes for CASSFQRAGTGELLF.